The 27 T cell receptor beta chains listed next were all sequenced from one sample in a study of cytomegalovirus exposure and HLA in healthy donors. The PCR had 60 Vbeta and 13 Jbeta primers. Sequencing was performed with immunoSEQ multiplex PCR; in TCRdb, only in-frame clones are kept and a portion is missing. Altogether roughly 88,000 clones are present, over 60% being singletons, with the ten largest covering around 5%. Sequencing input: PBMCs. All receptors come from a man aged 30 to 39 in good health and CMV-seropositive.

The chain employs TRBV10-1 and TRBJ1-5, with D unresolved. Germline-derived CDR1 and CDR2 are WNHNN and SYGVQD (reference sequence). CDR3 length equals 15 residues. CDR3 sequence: CARRVSPRRRQPQHF. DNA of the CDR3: TGCGCGCGACGGGTATCCCCCCGGAGAAGACAGCCCCAGCATTTT.

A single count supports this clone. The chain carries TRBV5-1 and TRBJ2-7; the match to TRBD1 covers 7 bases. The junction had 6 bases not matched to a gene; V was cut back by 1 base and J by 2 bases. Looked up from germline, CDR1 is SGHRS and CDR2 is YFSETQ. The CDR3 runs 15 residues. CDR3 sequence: CASSLNGQATYEQYF. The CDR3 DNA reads TGCGCCAGCAGCTTGAACGGACAGGCAACCTACGAGCAGTACTTC.

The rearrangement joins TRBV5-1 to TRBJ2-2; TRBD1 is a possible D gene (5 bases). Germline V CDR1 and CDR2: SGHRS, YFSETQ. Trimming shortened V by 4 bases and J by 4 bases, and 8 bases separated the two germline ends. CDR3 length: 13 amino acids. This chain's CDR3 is CASSGRVTGELFF. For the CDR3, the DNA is TGCGCCAGCAGCGGCAGGGTCACCGGGGAGCTGTTTTTT. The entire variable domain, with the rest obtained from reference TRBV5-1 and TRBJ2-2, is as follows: KAGVTQTPRYLIKTRGQQVTLSCSPISGHRSVSWYQQTPGQGLQFLFEYFSETQRNKGNFPGRFSGRQFSNSRSEMNVSTLELGDSALYLCASSGRVTGELFFGEGSRLTVL.

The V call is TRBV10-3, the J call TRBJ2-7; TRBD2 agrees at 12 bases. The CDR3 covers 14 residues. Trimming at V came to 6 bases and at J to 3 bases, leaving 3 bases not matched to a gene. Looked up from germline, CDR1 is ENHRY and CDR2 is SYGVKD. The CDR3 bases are TGTGCCATCAGGGGACTAGCGGGTCTCTACGAGCAGTACGTC. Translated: CAIRGLAGLYEQYV.

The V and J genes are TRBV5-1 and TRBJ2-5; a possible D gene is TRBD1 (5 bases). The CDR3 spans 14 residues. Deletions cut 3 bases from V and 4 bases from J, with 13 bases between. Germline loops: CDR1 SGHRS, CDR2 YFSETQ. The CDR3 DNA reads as TGCGCCAGCAGCTCGCCAGGGCCGGGAGAGACCCAGTACTTC. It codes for CASSSPGPGETQYF.

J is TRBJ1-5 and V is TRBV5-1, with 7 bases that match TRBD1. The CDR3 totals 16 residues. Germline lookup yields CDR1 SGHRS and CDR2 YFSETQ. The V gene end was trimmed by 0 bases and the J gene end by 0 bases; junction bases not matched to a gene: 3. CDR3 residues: CASSLGHRGSNQPQHF. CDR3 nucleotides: TGCGCCAGCAGCTTGGGTCACAGGGGTAGCAATCAGCCCCAGCATTTT.

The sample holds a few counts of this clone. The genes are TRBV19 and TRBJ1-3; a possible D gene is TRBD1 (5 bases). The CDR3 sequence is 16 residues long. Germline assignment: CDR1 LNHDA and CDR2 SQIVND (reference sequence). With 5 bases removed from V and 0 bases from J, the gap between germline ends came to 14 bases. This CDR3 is CASSPTTVSSGNTIYF. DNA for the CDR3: TGTGCCAGTAGTCCTACGACAGTATCCTCTGGAAACACCATATATTTT.

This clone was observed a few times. DNA of the CDR3: TGTGCCAGCAGTTACCAAGCGGGAGGCAATGAGCAGTTCTTC. This translates into CASSYQAGGNEQFF. The J gene is TRBJ2-1, the V gene TRBV28; 9 bases align to TRBD2. CDR3 length equals 14 residues. Germline CDR1 and CDR2: MDHEN and SYDVKM. The J segment lost 6 bases and the V segment lost 4 bases, leaving 4 bases of the junction unmatched.

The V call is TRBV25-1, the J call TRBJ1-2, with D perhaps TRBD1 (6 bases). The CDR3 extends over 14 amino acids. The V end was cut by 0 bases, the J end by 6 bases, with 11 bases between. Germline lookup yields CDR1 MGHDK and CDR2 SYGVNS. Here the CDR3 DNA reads TGTGCCAGCAGTGAATATTTAGGGGGTAATGGCTACACCTTC. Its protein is CASSEYLGGNGYTF.

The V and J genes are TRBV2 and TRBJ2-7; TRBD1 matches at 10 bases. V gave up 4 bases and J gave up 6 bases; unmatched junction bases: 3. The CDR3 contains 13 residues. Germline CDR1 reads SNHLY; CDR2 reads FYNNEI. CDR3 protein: CASSGQGAGEQYV. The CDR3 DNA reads TGTGCCAGCAGTGGACAGGGGGCCGGCGAGCAGTACGTC.

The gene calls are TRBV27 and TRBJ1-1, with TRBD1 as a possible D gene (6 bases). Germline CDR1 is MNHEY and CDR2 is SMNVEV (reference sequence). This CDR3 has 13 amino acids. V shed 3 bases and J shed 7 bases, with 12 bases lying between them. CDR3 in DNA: TGTGCCAGCAGTTTTCGCAGGGGTGATGAAGCTTTCTTT. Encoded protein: CASSFRRGDEAFF.

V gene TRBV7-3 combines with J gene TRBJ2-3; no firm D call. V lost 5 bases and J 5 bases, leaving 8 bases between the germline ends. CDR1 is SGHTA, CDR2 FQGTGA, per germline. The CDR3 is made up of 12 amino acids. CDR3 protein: CASSPHGDTQYF. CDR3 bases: TGTGCCAGCAGCCCCCACGGAGATACGCAGTATTTT.

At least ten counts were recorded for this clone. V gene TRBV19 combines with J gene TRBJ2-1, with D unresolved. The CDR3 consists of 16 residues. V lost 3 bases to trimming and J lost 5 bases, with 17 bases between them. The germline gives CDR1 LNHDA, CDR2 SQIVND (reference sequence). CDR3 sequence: CASSMARLLAHNEQFF. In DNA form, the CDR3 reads TGTGCCAGTAGTATGGCTAGACTCCTCGCACACAATGAGCAGTTCTTC.

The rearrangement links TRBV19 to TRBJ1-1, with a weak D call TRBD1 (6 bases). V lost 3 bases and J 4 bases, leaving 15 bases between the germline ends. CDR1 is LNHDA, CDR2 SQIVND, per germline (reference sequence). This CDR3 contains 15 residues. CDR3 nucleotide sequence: TGTGCCAGTAGTATTGAGGGTACAGGGACCACTGAAGCTTTCTTT. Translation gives CASSIEGTGTTEAFF.

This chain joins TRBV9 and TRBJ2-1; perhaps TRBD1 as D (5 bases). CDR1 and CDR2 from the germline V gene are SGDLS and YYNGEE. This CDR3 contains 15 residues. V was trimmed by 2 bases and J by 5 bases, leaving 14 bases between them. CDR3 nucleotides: TGTGCCAGCAGCGTCACAGGAGACCTCCACAATGAGCAGTTCTTC. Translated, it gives CASSVTGDLHNEQFF. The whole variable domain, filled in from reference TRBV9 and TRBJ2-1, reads DSGVTQTPKHLITATGQRVTLRCSPRSGDLSVYWYQQSLDQGLQFLIQYYNGEERAKGNILERFSAQQFPDLHSELNLSSLELGDSALYFCASSVTGDLHNEQFFGPGTRLTVL.

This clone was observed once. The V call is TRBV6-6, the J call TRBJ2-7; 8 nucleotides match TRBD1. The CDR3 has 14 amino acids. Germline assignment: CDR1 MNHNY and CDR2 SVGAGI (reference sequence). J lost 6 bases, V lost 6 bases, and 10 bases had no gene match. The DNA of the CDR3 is TGTGCCAGCAGAAAGACAGGGGAATTGCGCGAGCAGTACTTC. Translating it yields CASRKTGELREQYF.

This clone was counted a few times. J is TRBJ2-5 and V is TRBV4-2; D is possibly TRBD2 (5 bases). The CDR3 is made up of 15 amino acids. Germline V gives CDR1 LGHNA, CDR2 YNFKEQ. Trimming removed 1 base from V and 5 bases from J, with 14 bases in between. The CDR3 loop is CASSQVEGVGETQYF. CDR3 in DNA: TGTGCCAGCAGCCAAGTAGAGGGAGTAGGGGAGACCCAGTACTTC.

DNA for the CDR3: TGCGCCAGCAGCCAAGGACCCCGGGGAAACTATGGCTACACCTTC. Its protein is CASSQGPRGNYGYTF. The chain joins TRBV4-1 to TRBJ1-2; D remains unclear. CDR3 size: 15 residues. V dropped 1 base and J dropped 2 bases, with 11 bases sitting between them. The germline CDR1 and CDR2 sequences are MGHRA and YSYEKL.

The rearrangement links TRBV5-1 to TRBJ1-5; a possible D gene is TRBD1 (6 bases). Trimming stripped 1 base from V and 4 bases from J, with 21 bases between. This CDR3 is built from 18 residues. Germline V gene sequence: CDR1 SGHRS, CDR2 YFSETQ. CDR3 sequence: CASSLWGSAGDRNQPQHF. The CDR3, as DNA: TGCGCCAGCAGCTTGTGGGGTTCGGCAGGGGATCGTAATCAGCCCCAGCATTTT.

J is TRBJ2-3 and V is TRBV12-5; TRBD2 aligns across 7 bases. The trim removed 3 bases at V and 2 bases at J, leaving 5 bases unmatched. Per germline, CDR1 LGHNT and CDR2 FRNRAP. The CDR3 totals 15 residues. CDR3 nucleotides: TGTGCTAGTGGTTTTGGTCTAGCGGTCACAGATACGCAGTATTTT. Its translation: CASGFGLAVTDTQYF.

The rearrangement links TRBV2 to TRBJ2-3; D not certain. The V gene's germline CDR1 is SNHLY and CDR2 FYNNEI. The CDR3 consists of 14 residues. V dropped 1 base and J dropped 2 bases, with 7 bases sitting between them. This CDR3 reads CASSEVVNTDTQYF. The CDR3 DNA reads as TGTGCCAGCAGTGAAGTAGTGAACACAGATACGCAGTATTTT.

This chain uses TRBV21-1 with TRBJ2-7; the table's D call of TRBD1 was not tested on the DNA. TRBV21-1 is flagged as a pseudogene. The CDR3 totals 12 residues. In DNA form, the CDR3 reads TGTGCCAGCCACAGGCGTCCCCCCGAGCAGTACTTC. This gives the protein CASHRRPPEQYF.

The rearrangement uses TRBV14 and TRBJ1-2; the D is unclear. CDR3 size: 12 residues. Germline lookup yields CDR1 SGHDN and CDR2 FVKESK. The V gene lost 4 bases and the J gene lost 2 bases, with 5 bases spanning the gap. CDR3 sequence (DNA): TGTGCCAGCAGCCCGGGAAACTATGGCTACACCTTC. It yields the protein CASSPGNYGYTF.

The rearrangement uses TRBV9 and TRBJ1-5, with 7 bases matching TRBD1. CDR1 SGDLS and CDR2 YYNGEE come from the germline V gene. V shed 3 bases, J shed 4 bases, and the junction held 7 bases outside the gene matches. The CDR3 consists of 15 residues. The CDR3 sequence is CASSESGTENQPQHF. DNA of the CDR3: TGTGCCAGCAGCGAGAGTGGGACAGAGAATCAGCCCCAGCATTTT.

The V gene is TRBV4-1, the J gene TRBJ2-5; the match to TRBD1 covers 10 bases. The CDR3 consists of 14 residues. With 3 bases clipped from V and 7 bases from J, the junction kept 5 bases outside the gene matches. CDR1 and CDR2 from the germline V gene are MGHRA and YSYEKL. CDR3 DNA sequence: TGCGCCAGCAGCCAGACAGGGGGCTTTGGGACCCAGTACTTC. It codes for CASSQTGGFGTQYF.

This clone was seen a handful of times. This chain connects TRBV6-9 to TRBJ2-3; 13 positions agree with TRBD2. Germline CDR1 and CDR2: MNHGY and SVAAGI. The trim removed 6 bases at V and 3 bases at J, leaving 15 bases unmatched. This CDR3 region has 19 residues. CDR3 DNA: TGTGCCAGCAGCCTTCGGACTAGCGGGAGAACCCAACAAACAGATACGCAGTATTTT. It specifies CASSLRTSGRTQQTDTQYF.

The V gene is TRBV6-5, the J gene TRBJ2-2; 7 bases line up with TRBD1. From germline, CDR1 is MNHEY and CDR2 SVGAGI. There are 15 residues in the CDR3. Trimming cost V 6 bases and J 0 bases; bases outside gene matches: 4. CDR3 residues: CASRRGQANTGELFF. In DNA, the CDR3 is TGTGCCAGCAGACGCGGACAGGCGAACACCGGGGAGCTGTTTTTT.